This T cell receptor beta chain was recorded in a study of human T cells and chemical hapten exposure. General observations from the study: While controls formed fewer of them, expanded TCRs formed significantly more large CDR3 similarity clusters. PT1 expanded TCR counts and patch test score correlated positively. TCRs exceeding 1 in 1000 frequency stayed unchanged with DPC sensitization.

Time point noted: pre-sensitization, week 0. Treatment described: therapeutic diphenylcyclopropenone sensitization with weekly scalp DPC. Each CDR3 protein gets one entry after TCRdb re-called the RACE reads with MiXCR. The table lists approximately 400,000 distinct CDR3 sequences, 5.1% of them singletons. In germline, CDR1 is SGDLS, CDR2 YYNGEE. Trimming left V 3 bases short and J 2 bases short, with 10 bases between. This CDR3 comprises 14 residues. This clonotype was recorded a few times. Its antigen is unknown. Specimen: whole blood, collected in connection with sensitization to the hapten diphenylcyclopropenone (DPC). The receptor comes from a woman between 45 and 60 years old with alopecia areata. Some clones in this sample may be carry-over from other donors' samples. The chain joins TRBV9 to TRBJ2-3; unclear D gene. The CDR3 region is CASSGQLNTDTQYF. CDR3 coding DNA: TGTGCCAGCAGCGGCCAACTAAACACAGATACGCAGTATTTT.